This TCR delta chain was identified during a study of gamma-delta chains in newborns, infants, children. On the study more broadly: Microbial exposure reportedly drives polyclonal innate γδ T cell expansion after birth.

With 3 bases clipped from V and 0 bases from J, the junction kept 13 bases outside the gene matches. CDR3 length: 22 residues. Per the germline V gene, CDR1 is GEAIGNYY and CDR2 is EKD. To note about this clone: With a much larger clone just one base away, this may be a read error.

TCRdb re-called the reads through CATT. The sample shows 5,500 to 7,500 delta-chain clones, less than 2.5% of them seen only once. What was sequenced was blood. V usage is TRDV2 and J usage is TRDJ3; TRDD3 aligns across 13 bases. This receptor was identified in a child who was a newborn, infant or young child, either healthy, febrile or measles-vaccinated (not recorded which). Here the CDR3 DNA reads TGTGCCTGTGACCGATTACTGGGGGATACGCCTACTTTCTCCTGGGACACCCGACAGATGTTTTTC. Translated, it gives CACDRLLGDTPTFSWDTRQMFF.